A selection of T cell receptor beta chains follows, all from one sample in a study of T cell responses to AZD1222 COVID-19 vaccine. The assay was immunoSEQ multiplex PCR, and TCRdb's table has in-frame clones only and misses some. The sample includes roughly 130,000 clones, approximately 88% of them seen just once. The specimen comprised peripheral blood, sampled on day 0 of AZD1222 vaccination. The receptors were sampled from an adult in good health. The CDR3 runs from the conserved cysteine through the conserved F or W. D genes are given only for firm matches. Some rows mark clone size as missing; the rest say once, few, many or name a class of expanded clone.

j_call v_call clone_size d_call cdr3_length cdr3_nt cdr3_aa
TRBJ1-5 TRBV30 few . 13 TGTGCCTGGAGTATGGGGGAGGCTCAGCCCCAGCATTTT CAWSMGEAQPQHF
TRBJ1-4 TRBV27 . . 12 TGTGCCAGCGGGTTGGGACATGAAAAACTGTTTTTT CASGLGHEKLFF
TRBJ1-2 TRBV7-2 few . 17 TGTGCCAGCAGCTTACTGGCAGTCAAGGTCCCATACTATGGCTACACCTTC CASSLLAVKVPYYGYTF
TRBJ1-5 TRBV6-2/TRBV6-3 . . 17 TGTGCCAGCAGTTACTCCGGAGGGAGGGTCCGCAATCAGCCCCAGCATTTT CASSYSGGRVRNQPQHF
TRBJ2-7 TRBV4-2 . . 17 TGTGCCAGCAGCCAAGGAGTCACCGGCCATAGCTCCTACGAGCAGTACTTC CASSQGVTGHSSYEQYF
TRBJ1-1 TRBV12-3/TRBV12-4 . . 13 TGTGCCAGCAGTTTACGTCAGTCGCTGGGTCAAAACTTT CASSLRQSLGQNF
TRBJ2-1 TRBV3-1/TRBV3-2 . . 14 TGTGCCAGCAGCACACTGGACTTCCGGGGTGAGCAGTTCTTC CASSTLDFRGEQFF
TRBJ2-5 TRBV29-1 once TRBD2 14 TGCAGCGTTGGAGTTAGCGGGGGACAAGAGACCCAGTACTTC CSVGVSGGQETQYF
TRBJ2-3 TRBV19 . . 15 TGTGCCAGTAGTGCAAGGACGGGCTACACAGATACGCAGTATTTT CASSARTGYTDTQYF
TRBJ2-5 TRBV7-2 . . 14 TGTGCCAGCAAAGAGGCCCGAGAAGCAGAGACCCAGTACTTC CASKEAREAETQYF
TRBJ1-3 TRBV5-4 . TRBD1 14 TGTGCCAGCAGCTTGGGACAGGGTCGTAACACCATATATTTT CASSLGQGRNTIYF
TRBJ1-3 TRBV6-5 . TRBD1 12 TGTGCCAGCAGGGACAGGTCGAACACCATATATTTT CASRDRSNTIYF
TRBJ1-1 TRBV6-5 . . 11 TGTGCCAGCAATTCTGGGTTGTTGGCTTTCTTT CASNSGLLAFF
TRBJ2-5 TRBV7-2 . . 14 TGTGCCAGCAGCGACTCAACCCTTGGAGGGACCCAGTACTTC CASSDSTLGGTQYF
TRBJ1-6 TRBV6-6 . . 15 TGTGCCAGCACCCAACAGGGTATTCCGGGTTCACCCCTCCACTTT CASTQQGIPGSPLHF
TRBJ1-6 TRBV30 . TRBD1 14 TGTGCCTGGAGACAGGGACAGAGTAATTCACCCCTCCACTTT CAWRQGQSNSPLHF
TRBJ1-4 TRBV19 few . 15 TGTGCCAGTAGCACTTACTTAGCAACTAATGAAAAACTGTTTTTT CASSTYLATNEKLFF
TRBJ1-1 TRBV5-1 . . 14 TGCGCCAGCAGGGGAGGGGCCCGGAACACTGAAGCTTTCTTT CASRGGARNTEAFF
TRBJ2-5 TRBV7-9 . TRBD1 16 TGTGCCAGCAGCTTAGCCCCGGACAGGTTCGGACAGACCCAGTACTTC CASSLAPDRFGQTQYF
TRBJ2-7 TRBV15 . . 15 TGTGCCACCAGCCACCGGGACACGAGCTCCTACGAGCAGTACTTC CATSHRDTSSYEQYF
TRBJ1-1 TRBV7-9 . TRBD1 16 TGTGCCAGCAGCTTAGATCCGGGACAGGGGGCCACTGAAGCTTTCTTT CASSLDPGQGATEAFF
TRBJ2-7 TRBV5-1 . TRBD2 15 TGCGCCAGCAGCTTAACTAGCGGGATGACCTACGAGCAGTACTTC CASSLTSGMTYEQYF
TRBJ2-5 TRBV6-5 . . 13 TGTGCCAGCAGTTACATTGGCCAAGAGACCCAGTACTTC CASSYIGQETQYF
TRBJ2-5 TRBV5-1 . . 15 TGCGCCAGCAGCTTGGGGCGGGTTCGGGGAGAGACCCAGTACTTC CASSLGRVRGETQYF
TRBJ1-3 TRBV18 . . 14 TGTGCCAGCTCACAGACTGCGGTAGGAAACACCATATATTTT CASSQTAVGNTIYF
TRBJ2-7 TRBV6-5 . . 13 TGTGCCAGCAGTATCGGGCAGGACTACGAGCAGTACTTC CASSIGQDYEQYF
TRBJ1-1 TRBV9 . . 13 TGTGCCAGCAGCGTAGGGTGGGGCACTGAAGCTTTCTTT CASSVGWGTEAFF
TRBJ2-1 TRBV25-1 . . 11 TGTGCCAGCAGTTTAGAAGCGGAGCAGTTCTTC CASSLEAEQFF
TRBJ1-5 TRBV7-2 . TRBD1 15 TGTGCCAGCAGCATCGACAGGGGACCTTATCAGCCCCAGCATTTT CASSIDRGPYQPQHF
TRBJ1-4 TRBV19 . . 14 TGTGCCAGTAGTAGACAGGTTCTCAATGAAAAACTGTTTTTT CASSRQVLNEKLFF
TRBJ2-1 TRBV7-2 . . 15 TGTGCCAGCAGCTTTTATGCGGGGACTCATAATGAGCAGTTCTTC CASSFYAGTHNEQFF
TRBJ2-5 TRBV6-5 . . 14 TGTGCCAGCAGTTACTCTGGGACCCAAGAGACCCAGTACTTC CASSYSGTQETQYF